The clone carrying this TCR beta chain was recorded at least ten times. Antigen: not known. The data were taken from a study of regulatory T cells in long-lasting Graves disease. Broader study findings: Persistent disease showed a preference for TRBV28, TRBJ1-2 and TRBJ2-5. Patients with persistent disease shared over 2,500 public clonotypes, outpacing the 966 shared by new patients. Newly diagnosed patients had higher TCR diversity than persistent Graves' patients did.

Time point here: persistent/refractory GD, antithyroid drugs over 5 years with positive TRAb. PBMCs provided the RNA from which the TCR library was made. Arm-PCR of CDR3 regions with iRepertoire HTBI primers generated TCR beta libraries. Original data processing: Across samples, 50 to 65 TRBV and about 13 TRBJ segments were found. MiXCR, run by TCRdb on the multiplex PCR reads, gives a single entry per CDR3 protein. The V and J calls and clone size come from TCRdb's table, not from the authors' own analysis. The sample lists about 470,000 distinct CDR3 sequences; less than 25% were seen once. Trimming left V 6 bases short and J 0 bases short, with 8 bases between. Germline V gene sequence: CDR1 MDHEN, CDR2 SYDVKM. CDR3 length: 13 residues.

The source material was peripheral blood mononuclear cells (PBMCs), sampled when the disease was refractory, from a patient treated with antithyroid drugs. V is TRBV28 and J is TRBJ1-1; the D is unclear. The origin of this receptor is a female donor with Graves disease. CDR3 residues: CASREGMNTEAFF. CDR3 nucleotides: TGTGCCAGCAGAGAGGGAATGAACACTGAAGCTTTCTTT.